This TCR beta chain appears in the sequencing data of a study of tumor-infiltrating lymphocytes in primary liver carcinoma. Findings and caveats of the study: Appearing in all five tumor regions was true of only about 8-24% of top clones.

From roughly 18-30 mg of unsorted bulk tissue, DNA and RNA were co-extracted together. The patients lived with chronic HBV infection and had not yet received any treatment. Sampling was performed at five separate regions of each tumor. This clonotype showed up many times. As yet, its antigen is unknown. The CDR3 loop spans 14 amino acids. Germline CDR1 reads PRHDT; CDR2 reads FYEKMQ (reference sequence). With 2 bases removed from V and 4 bases from J, the gap between germline ends came to 11 bases. The input was around 0.5 ug total RNA; TCR beta cDNA was made from it with a constant-region primer. Slightly modified ARM-PCR served as the procedure for the TCR beta libraries. These libraries came from three rounds of nested multiplex PCR. Two initial PCR rounds of about 10 cycles each paired TRBV1-TRBV30 forward primers with a C-beta reverse primer. TCRdb re-called the multiplex PCR reads with MiXCR, one entry per CDR3 protein. The sample has roughly 45,000 distinct CDR3 sequences, roughly 70% seen once.

Sequences were obtained from liver tumor tissue from sampling region 5. As for subset: tumor region T5, tumor centre. The V call is TRBV13, the J call TRBJ2-5, with a tentative D call TRBD2 (5 bases). This TCR was recovered from a man aged 35 to 55 with primary liver carcinoma and hepatitis B virus infection. CDR3 amino acids: CASSLRSSGETQYF. The DNA for the CDR3 is TGTGCCAGCAGCTTACGGTCAAGCGGAGAGACCCAGTACTTC.